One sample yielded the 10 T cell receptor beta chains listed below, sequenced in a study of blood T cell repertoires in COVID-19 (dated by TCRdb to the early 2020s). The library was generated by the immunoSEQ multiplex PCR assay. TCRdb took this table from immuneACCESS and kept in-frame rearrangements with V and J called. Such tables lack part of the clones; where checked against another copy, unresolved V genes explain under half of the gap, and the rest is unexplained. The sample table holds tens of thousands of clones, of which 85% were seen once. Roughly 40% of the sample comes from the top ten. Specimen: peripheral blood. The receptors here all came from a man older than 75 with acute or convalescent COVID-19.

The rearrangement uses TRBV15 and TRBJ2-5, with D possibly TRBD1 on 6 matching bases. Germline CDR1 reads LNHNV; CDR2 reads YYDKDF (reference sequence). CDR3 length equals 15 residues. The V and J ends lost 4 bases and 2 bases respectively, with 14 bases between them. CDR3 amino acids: CATSTSDRKQETQYF. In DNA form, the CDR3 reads TGTGCCACCAGCACCTCGGACAGAAAGCAAGAGACCCAGTACTTC. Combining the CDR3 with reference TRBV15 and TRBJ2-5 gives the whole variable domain DAMVIQNPRYQVTQFGKPVTLSCSQTLNHNVMYWYQQKSSQAPKLLFHYYDKDFNNEADTPDNFQSRRPNTSFCFLDIRSPGLGDTAMYLCATSTSDRKQETQYFGPGTRLLVL.

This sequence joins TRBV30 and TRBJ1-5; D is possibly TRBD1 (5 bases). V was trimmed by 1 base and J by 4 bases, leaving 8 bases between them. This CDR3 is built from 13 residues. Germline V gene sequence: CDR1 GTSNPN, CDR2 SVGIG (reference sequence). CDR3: CAWSADSNQPQHF. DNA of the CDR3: TGTGCCTGGAGTGCCGACAGTAATCAGCCCCAGCATTTT.

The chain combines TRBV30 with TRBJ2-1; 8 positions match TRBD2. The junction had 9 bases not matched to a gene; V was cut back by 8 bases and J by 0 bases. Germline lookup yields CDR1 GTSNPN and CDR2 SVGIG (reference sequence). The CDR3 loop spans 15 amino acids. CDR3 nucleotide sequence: TGTGCCACGAAAGCGGGAGTCACCTCCTACAATGAGCAGTTCTTC. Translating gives CATKAGVTSYNEQFF.

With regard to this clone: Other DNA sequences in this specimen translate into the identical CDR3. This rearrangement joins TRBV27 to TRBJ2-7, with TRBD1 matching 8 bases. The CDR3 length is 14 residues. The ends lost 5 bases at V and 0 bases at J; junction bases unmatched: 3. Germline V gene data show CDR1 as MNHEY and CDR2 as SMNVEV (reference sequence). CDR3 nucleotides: TGTGCCAGCAGTCCCCAGGGGGCCTCCTACGAGCAGTACTTC. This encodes CASSPQGASYEQYF.

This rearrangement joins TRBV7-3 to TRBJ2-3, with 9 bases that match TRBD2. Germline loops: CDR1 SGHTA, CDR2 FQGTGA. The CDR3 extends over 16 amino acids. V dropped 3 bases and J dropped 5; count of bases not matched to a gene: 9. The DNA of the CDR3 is TGTGCCAGCAGCTTGGATTTCGCGGGAGGGTTAGATACGCAGTATTTT. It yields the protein CASSLDFAGGLDTQYF.

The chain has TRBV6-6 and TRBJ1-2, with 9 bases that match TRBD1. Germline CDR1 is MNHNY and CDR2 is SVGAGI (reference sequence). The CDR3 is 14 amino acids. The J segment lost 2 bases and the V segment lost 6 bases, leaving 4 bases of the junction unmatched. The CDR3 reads CASSRGTGNYGYTF. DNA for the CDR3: TGTGCCAGCAGCCGCGGGACAGGGAACTATGGCTACACCTTC.

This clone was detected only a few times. In nucleotides, the CDR3 is TGTGCCAGCAGTCTCGGGACAGGGCACCAGCCCCAGCATTTT. Translation: CASSLGTGHQPQHF. The genes are TRBV28 and TRBJ1-5; 9 nucleotides line up with TRBD1. The germline V gene encodes CDR1 MDHEN and CDR2 SYDVKM. This CDR3 contains 14 residues. V lost 5 bases and J lost 7; bases outside the gene matches: 6.

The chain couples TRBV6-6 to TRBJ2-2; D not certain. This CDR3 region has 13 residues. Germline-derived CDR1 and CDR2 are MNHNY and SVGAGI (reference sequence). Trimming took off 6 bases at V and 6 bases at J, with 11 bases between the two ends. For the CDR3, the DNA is TGTGCCAGCAGAGACTCTCCCTCCGGGGAGCTGTTTTTT. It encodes CASRDSPSGELFF.

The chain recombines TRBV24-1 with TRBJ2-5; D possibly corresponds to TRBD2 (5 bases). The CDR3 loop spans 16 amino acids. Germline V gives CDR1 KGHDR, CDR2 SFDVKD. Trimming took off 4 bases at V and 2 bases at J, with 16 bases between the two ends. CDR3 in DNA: TGTGCCACCAGTGACCGCGGAGCGGAACGACAAGAGACCCAGTACTTC. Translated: CATSDRGAERQETQYF.

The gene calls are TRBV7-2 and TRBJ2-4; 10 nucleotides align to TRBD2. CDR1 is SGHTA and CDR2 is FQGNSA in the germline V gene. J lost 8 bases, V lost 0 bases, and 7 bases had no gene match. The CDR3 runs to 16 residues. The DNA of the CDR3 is TGTGCCAGCAGCTTAGCGGCTAGCGGGAGTATTTACATTCAGTACTTC. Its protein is CASSLAASGSIYIQYF.